This T cell receptor (beta chain) was captured by sequencing in a study of blood T cell repertoires in COVID-19. Study-wide context: Spain, Italy and the United States supplied samples that represented acute and convalescent COVID-19. From T cells, B-cell-depleted T cells, or PBMCs came the material, which was cDNA or gDNA.

Original data processing: The assay estimated nucleated cells by amplifying reference gene primers. TCRdb's table, derived via immunoSEQ multiplex PCR, lists solely in-frame clones and lacks some. Clone size and the V and J calls come from that table; the DNA yielded D and trimming. The table lists 300,000 or so clones, around four fifths of them singletons, with around 4.2% in the top ten. CDR3 size: 12 residues. V shed 5 bases and J 3 bases; nucleotides not matched to a gene: 1. CDR1 is GTSNPN, CDR2 SVGIG, per germline (reference sequence). Sequences were obtained from peripheral blood. The clonotype comes from a woman between 50 and 59 years old with active or convalescent COVID-19. V and J are TRBV30 and TRBJ2-1; 7 bases line up with TRBD1. The CDR3 bases are TGTGCCTGGGACAGGGACTACAATGAGCAGTTCTTC. Amino acid sequence: CAWDRDYNEQFF.